One and the same sample provided the 5 T cell receptor beta chains below, sequenced in a study of blood T cell repertoires in COVID-19. The assay was immunoSEQ multiplex PCR, and TCRdb's table has in-frame clones only and misses some. In the table there are 450,000 to 500,000 clones, 88% of which are singletons. The specimen sequenced was PBMCs or T cells enriched from blood (not recorded which). These receptors originate from a woman aged 55-69 years who had recovered from COVID-19.

This clone has just one count. The chain uses TRBV4-2 and TRBJ2-5, with D possibly TRBD1 on 7 matching bases. This CDR3 has 16 amino acids. Germline loops: CDR1 LGHNA, CDR2 YNFKEQ. V was clipped by 1 base and J by 5 bases, with 17 bases between them. DNA for the CDR3: TGTGCCAGCAGCCAAGGGCCAGGGGGGACCTGGGAGACCCAGTACTTC. Its translation is CASSQGPGGTWETQYF.

V gene TRBV5-5 combines with J gene TRBJ1-4; no firm D call. Trimming shortened V by 0 bases and J by 0 bases, and 12 bases separated the two germline ends. The CDR3 is 17 amino acids. Germline CDR1 is SGHKS and CDR2 is YYEKEE (reference sequence). CDR3 in amino acids: CASSLGPDTATNEKLFF. For the CDR3, the DNA is TGTGCCAGCAGCTTGGGCCCCGACACCGCAACTAATGAAAAACTGTTTTTT.

This chain connects TRBV5-1 to TRBJ2-1; D gene uncertain. The CDR3 covers 12 residues. The germline V gene encodes CDR1 SGHRS and CDR2 YFSETQ. V lost 1 base and J lost 5, with 4 bases in between. The CDR3 DNA sequence: TGCGCCAGCAGCTTGAGCAACAATGAGCAGTTCTTC. It is translated as CASSLSNNEQFF.

This rearrangement joins TRBV2 to TRBJ2-6; the D gene is possibly TRBD1 (6 bases). This CDR3 is built from 14 residues. The V gene's germline CDR1 is SNHLY and CDR2 FYNNEI. Trimming took off 6 bases at V and 1 base at J, with 7 bases between the two ends. CDR3 in DNA: TGTGCCAGCAGCACAGGGTCTGGGGCCAACGTCCTGACTTTC. This codes for CASSTGSGANVLTF.

The table lists this clone with a few counts. The identical CDR3 is also encoded by other nucleotide sequences in the sample. The chain uses TRBV3-1 (or the pseudogene TRBV3-2) and TRBJ1-1; D is perhaps TRBD1 (5 bases). The CDR3 covers 14 residues. Germline V CDR1 and CDR2: LGHDT, YNNKEL (reference sequence). The germline V and J ends were trimmed by 1 base and 3 bases, with 9 bases remaining between them. The CDR3 sequence: CASSQAPGDTEAFF. CDR3 coding DNA: TGTGCCAGCAGCCAAGCGCCGGGGGACACTGAAGCTTTCTTT.